These 24 T cell receptor beta chains share one sample of origin, sequenced in a study of blood T cells in healthy people across ages (dated by TCRdb to the mid-2010s). Libraries were made using 5' RACE. These reads were obtained on an Illumina HiSeq 2500. The second PCR ran for roughly 7 to 12 cycles and used a J-beta primer mix along with a sample-barcoded 5' primer. Through fastp at Q25 and MiXCR, TCRdb rebuilt clones from the public reads, retaining in-frame beta chains. When rows share a CDR3 protein, they turn into one entry using the most common DNA and genes. The sample table contains 1.5 million or so distinct CDR3 sequences; only one count was recorded for approximately 38% of them. In total, the top ten clones hold around 8% of the sample. Material for sequencing was blood. These receptors were collected from a woman aged 18 to 35 in good health.

V is TRBV4-3 and J is TRBJ2-2; 10 bases map to TRBD2. The CDR3 is 16 amino acids. The J segment lost 1 base and the V segment lost 3 bases, leaving 2 bases of the junction unmatched. Germline-derived CDR1 and CDR2 are LGHNA and YSLEER. The chain's CDR3 is CASSQTSGLNTGELFF. In DNA, the CDR3 is TGCGCCAGCAGCCAGACTAGCGGGCTGAACACCGGGGAGCTGTTTTTT.

This clonotype was detected only a few times. The rearrangement joins TRBV7-2 to TRBJ1-2; D ambiguous. The germline V gene has CDR1 SGHTA and CDR2 FQGNSA. CDR3 length: 15 residues. The V gene lost 5 bases and the J gene lost 2 bases, with 15 bases spanning the gap. The CDR3 loop is CASSPSRQYNYGYTF. The CDR3 DNA reads TGTGCCAGCAGCCCTAGTAGGCAGTACAACTATGGCTACACCTTC.

This clonotype has a handful of counts. J is TRBJ2-5 and V is TRBV20-1; no clear D. The V gene lost 4 bases and the J gene lost 5 bases, with 11 bases spanning the gap. Germline CDR1 and CDR2: DFQATT and SNEGSKA (reference sequence). This CDR3 spans 12 amino acids. The CDR3 DNA reads as TGCAGTGCTATCGCACTGGGGGAGACCCAGTACTTC. Encoded protein: CSAIALGETQYF.

The gene calls are TRBV7-9 and TRBJ2-1; maybe TRBD2 (6 bases). The CDR3 consists of 15 residues. Trimming removed 5 bases at V and 13 bases at J, with 24 bases between. Germline V gene lookup returns CDR1 SEHNR and CDR2 FQNEAQ (reference sequence). The CDR3 DNA sequence: TGTGCCAGCAGCCCCCTCCCTGTCGGGGGAGAGACCCAGTTCTTC. This sequence encodes CASSPLPVGGETQFF.

This sequence joins TRBV11-2 and TRBJ1-2, with 8 positions matching TRBD1. The length of the CDR3 is 22 residues. The germline V gene encodes CDR1 SGHAT and CDR2 FQNNGV. The V gene end was trimmed by 3 bases and the J gene end by 2 bases; junction bases not matched to a gene: 26. This CDR3 reads CASSFGSSGRGPSYGANYGYTF. CDR3 nucleotides: TGTGCCAGCAGCTTCGGAAGCAGCGGCAGGGGGCCTTCGTACGGGGCCAACTATGGCTACACCTTC. The variable domain in full, completed from reference TRBV11-2 and TRBJ1-2, reads EAGVAQSPRYKIIEKRQSVAFWCNPISGHATLYWYQQILGQGPKLLIQFQNNGVVDDSQLPKDRFSAERLKGVDSTLKIQPAKLEDSAVYLCASSFGSSGRGPSYGANYGYTFGSGTRLTVV.

This clonotype has only a few counts. The chain joins TRBV9 to TRBJ1-2, with TRBD1 matching over 7 bases. Unmatched junction bases numbered 14, after V lost 5 bases and J lost 4 bases. The CDR3 runs 16 residues. Germline loops: CDR1 SGDLS, CDR2 YYNGEE. The chain's CDR3 is CASRANPSGDSYGYTF. CDR3 bases: TGTGCCAGCAGGGCGAATCCGTCAGGGGACAGCTATGGCTACACCTTC.

The chain uses TRBV18 and TRBJ2-4, with D perhaps TRBD1 or TRBD2 (6 bases each). TRBJ2-7 matches the DNA end more closely, so the J call is doubtful. CDR3 length: 14 residues. CDR1 is KGHSH and CDR2 is LQKENI in the germline V gene. CDR3 nucleotides: TGTGCCAGCTCACCAAGGGGGGAAAGCTACGAGCAGTACTTC. This translates into CASSPRGESYEQYF.

The chain joins TRBV7-8 to TRBJ2-1; 13 bases map to TRBD2. The germline V gene has CDR1 SGHVS and CDR2 FQNEAQ. The CDR3 totals 16 residues. The V and J ends lost 4 bases and 8 bases, in that order; junction bases with no gene match: 8. The CDR3 DNA sequence: TGTGCCAGCAGCTCATCGACTAGCGGGGGGATCGATGAGCAGTTCTTC. Translated: CASSSSTSGGIDEQFF.

V is TRBV11-1 and J is TRBJ2-1; D is possibly TRBD2 (6 bases). Trimming removed 1 base at V and 5 bases at J, with 9 bases between. The CDR3 runs 14 residues. Germline CDR1 reads SGHAT; CDR2 reads FQDESV (reference sequence). CDR3 in DNA: TGTGCCAGCAGCTTAGGTGTAGCGGACAATGAGCAGTTCTTC. Translated, it gives CASSLGVADNEQFF.

The V and J genes are TRBV7-3 and TRBJ1-2; D not resolved. V was trimmed by 3 bases and J by 0 bases, leaving 11 bases between them. The CDR3 is 15 residues long. Germline loops: CDR1 SGHTA, CDR2 FQGTGA. DNA for the CDR3: TGTGCCAGCAGCTTCGTGGGATTACCTAACTATGGCTACACCTTC. Translated: CASSFVGLPNYGYTF. Drawing the rest from reference TRBV7-3 and TRBJ1-2, the complete variable domain is GAGVSQTPSNKVTEKGKYVELRCDPISGHTALYWYRQSLGQGPEFLIYFQGTGAADDSGLPNDRFFAVRPEGSVSTLKIQRTERGDSAVYLCASSFVGLPNYGYTFGSGTRLTVV.

This clonotype was seen a single time. The chain joins TRBV3-1 to TRBJ2-1; D gene ambiguous. CDR1 is LGHDT and CDR2 is YNNKEL in the germline V gene (reference sequence). With 1 base removed from V and 6 bases from J, the gap between germline ends came to 13 bases. The CDR3 is made up of 15 amino acids. The CDR3 spells CASSQGTTACNEQFF. The CDR3 coding sequence is TGTGCCAGCAGCCAAGGCACCACGGCCTGCAATGAGCAGTTCTTC.

This chain joins TRBV11-2 and TRBJ2-4, with D perhaps TRBD2 (5 bases). Germline values: CDR1 SGHAT, CDR2 FQNNGV. This CDR3 has 12 amino acids. Trimming took off 0 bases at V and 11 bases at J, with 8 bases between the two ends. CDR3 loop: CASSLDGNLQYF. The CDR3 DNA follows: TGTGCCAGCAGCTTAGACGGGAACCTTCAGTACTTC.

The count of this clonotype is one. The germline gene is not matched at one end of the junction; a read error may be the cause. The chain couples TRBV3-1 to TRBJ2-1, with D tentatively TRBD2 (5 bases). The CDR3 covers 11 residues. From germline, CDR1 is LGHDT and CDR2 YNNKEL (reference sequence). CDR3 region: CASVRGYERFF. The CDR3 coding sequence is TGTGCCAGCGTCCGAGGGTACGAGCGGTTCTTC.

This clonotype was found a few times. The genes are TRBV7-8 and TRBJ1-6; D is perhaps TRBD1 (5 bases). Germline-derived CDR1 and CDR2 are SGHVS and FQNEAQ. Trimming took off 2 bases at V and 6 bases at J, with 17 bases between the two ends. This CDR3 comprises 17 residues. The CDR3 DNA reads as TGTGCCAGCAGCTTACTAGGGGTGACGGGGGGTAATTCACCCCTCCACTTT. Its translation: CASSLLGVTGGNSPLHF.

This clonotype has a handful of counts. The chain links TRBV2 to TRBJ2-5; D may match TRBD1 or TRBD2 (5 bases each). The end of the DNA is better explained by TRBJ2-7, so the J call may be wrong. This CDR3 has 11 amino acids. Per germline, CDR1 SNHLY and CDR2 FYNNEI. CDR3 in DNA: TGTGCCAGCAGGCAGGGACACGAGCAGTACTTC. Amino acids: CASRQGHEQYF.

This clonotype was detected a few times. This chain uses TRBV20-1 with TRBJ1-1; no clear D. The CDR3 contains 15 residues. The ends were cut back, 1 base at V and 6 bases at J, with 18 bases in the middle. Germline CDR1 and CDR2: DFQATT and SNEGSKA (reference sequence). The CDR3 DNA follows: TGCAGTGCTAGAGTCGGCGGGTTAAATTCTGCTGAAGCTTTCTTT. Its translation: CSARVGGLNSAEAFF.

The chain recombines TRBV7-9 with TRBJ1-2; 9 positions agree with TRBD1. CDR1 and CDR2 (germline): SEHNR, FQNEAQ (reference sequence). V lost 5 bases to trimming and J lost 5 bases; unmatched junction nucleotides: 15. CDR3 length: 17 residues. This chain's CDR3 is CASSTYPGDRVFYGYTF. CDR3 in DNA: TGTGCCAGCAGCACATACCCGGGGGACAGGGTATTTTATGGCTACACCTTC.

The J gene is TRBJ2-3, the V gene TRBV5-1; D is unresolved. Germline values: CDR1 SGHRS, CDR2 YFSETQ. The CDR3 loop spans 17 amino acids. The V and J ends lost 4 bases and 5 bases respectively, with 23 bases between them. In nucleotides, the CDR3 is TGCGCCAGCAGCCTTTACACCTCCGCCCTTCCGGTAGATACGCAGTATTTT. Translating it yields CASSLYTSALPVDTQYF.

CDR3 protein: CASKVGRGYPGELFF. CDR3 nucleotide sequence: TGTGCCAGCAAGGTGGGCAGGGGGTATCCCGGGGAGCTGTTTTTT. The chain carries TRBV2 and TRBJ2-2; 7 nucleotides agree with TRBD1. J was trimmed by 6 bases and V by 7 bases; bases with no gene match: 11. This CDR3 has 15 residues. Germline CDR1 SNHLY, CDR2 FYNNEI.

There are a few counts of this clonotype. CDR3 bases: TGTGCCAGCAGTTCCCGGGACAGGGGAAACTATGGCTACACCTTC. Its protein is CASSSRDRGNYGYTF. This sequence joins TRBV27 and TRBJ1-2, with 10 bases fitting TRBD1. With V trimmed by 4 bases and J by 2 bases, 4 bases remained unmatched. The CDR3 covers 15 residues. Germline CDR1 reads MNHEY; CDR2 reads SMNVEV (reference sequence).

This clonotype was observed a handful of times. This chain links TRBV6-1 with TRBJ2-1; maybe TRBD2 (5 bases). CDR3 size: 12 residues. Germline V lookup: CDR1 MNHNS, CDR2 SASEGT. The germline V and J ends were trimmed by 8 bases and 9 bases, with 14 bases remaining between them. This CDR3 is CASFPGNGEQFF. In DNA form, the CDR3 reads TGTGCCAGCTTTCCCGGGAACGGTGAGCAGTTCTTC.

This clonotype has a handful of counts. The chain recombines TRBV5-1 with TRBJ1-4; D might be TRBD1 (5 bases). This CDR3 is 15 amino acids long. The V end was cut by 3 bases, the J end by 11 bases, with 20 bases between. Germline CDR1 is SGHRS and CDR2 is YFSETQ. CDR3 in amino acids: CASSCGTASVEKLFF. The CDR3 DNA is TGCGCCAGCAGCTGCGGGACCGCGTCGGTGGAGAAACTGTTTTTT.

The chain recombines TRBV7-2 with TRBJ2-5, with TRBD2 identical over 8 bases. The CDR3 has 15 amino acids. Per the germline V gene, CDR1 is SGHTA and CDR2 is FQGNSA. V lost 0 bases, J lost 3 bases, and 3 bases stayed unmatched. CDR3 nucleotides: TGTGCCAGCAGCTTAGCGACTAGCGCTGAAGAGACCCAGTACTTC. This codes for CASSLATSAEETQYF.

This clonotype has just one count. This chain uses TRBV5-1 with TRBJ2-1; 13 bases are a match to TRBD2. With V trimmed by 3 bases and J by 8 bases, 5 bases remained unmatched. The CDR3 runs to 15 residues. Germline V gene data show CDR1 as SGHRS and CDR2 as YFSETQ. The CDR3 region has the DNA TGCGCCAGCAGCTCGGGACTAGCGGGATTAGATGAGCAGTTCTTC. It yields the protein CASSSGLAGLDEQFF. Filled out from reference TRBV5-1 and TRBJ2-1, the complete variable domain reads KAGVTQTPRYLIKTRGQQVTLSCSPISGHRSVSWYQQTPGQGLQFLFEYFSETQRNKGNFPGRFSGRQFSNSRSEMNVSTLELGDSALYLCASSSGLAGLDEQFFGPGTRLTVL.